This TCR beta chain was obtained from a study of T-cell reconstitution after alpha-beta-depleted transplantation in children. Preparation of the TCRbeta library was carried out with unique molecular identifiers. MiXCR, run by TCRdb on the PCR reads, gives a single entry per CDR3 protein. The data contain 75,000 to 100,000 distinct CDR3 sequences, more than 7% of them singletons. This clonotype was recorded at least ten times. The specimen comprised PBMCs from the stem cell graft donor, sampled from the stem cell graft. This clonotype was sampled from a human donor who donated a stem cell graft to a child with congenital amegakaryocytic thrombocytopenia.

CDR3 nucleotide sequence: TGTGCCAGCAGCTTAGAAGGCTTTAGCAATCAGCCCCAGCATTTT. Translated: CASSLEGFSNQPQHF. The rearrangement uses TRBV5-8 and TRBJ1-5; D is uncertain. The CDR3 sequence is 15 residues long. Between the trimmed V and J ends, which lost 2 bases and 0 bases, there was a span of 9 bases. The germline V gene encodes CDR1 SGHTS and CDR2 YDEGEE.